This TCR beta chain was sequenced in a study of cytomegalovirus exposure and HLA in healthy donors. Study observations and caveats: One later analysis, an examination of the 100 to 150 validation repertoires, found that first-cohort TCR clusters tended to co-occur in them. Confirmation in vitro established that a few CMV-associated chains were specific for CMV antigens.

As to this clone: Its antigen is still unknown.

Assay used: immunoSEQ multiplex PCR; TCRdb lists only in-frame clones, some missing. The sample includes under 300,000 clones, almost 90% seen only once; the top ten take 0.3% to 0.4%. Trimming took off 4 bases at V and 0 bases at J, with 16 bases between the two ends. This CDR3 is 17 amino acids long. Germline V lookup: CDR1 MDHEN, CDR2 SYDVKM. This clonotype was sampled from a woman between 18 and 29 years old in good health and CMV-seronegative. The sample consisted of PBMCs. This chain uses TRBV28 with TRBJ1-3; no clear D. As DNA, the CDR3 is TGTGCCAGCAGTTCCCCCTACGGAGGGCCCTCTGGAAACACCATATATTTT. It translates to CASSSPYGGPSGNTIYF.